This T cell receptor (beta chain) was recovered during a study of T cells in Graves' hyperthyroidism and ophthalmopathy. Whole-study findings and limits: Ophthalmopathy, which appeared later, was predicted by the model a median around 6 months before onset.

A remark on this clonotype: The antigen is unknown.

Trimming took off 7 bases at V and 0 bases at J, with 10 bases between the two ends. The CDR3 has 13 amino acids. Germline V gene data show CDR1 as SQVTM and CDR2 as ANQGSEA. Researchers took RNA transcripts and amplified the TCR beta CDR3 regions from them. RT-PCR in the first round (using the HTBI primer set) targeted the TCR CDR3. TCRdb passed the multiplex PCR reads through MiXCR, listing each CDR3 protein once. The sample shows about 480,000 distinct CDR3 sequences, roughly 14% of them seen only once. Lactation, pregnancy, other autoimmune disease or uncontrolled infection excluded patients. Diagnosis rested on symptoms, serum thyroxine and TRAb, thyroid ultrasound, and orbital computed tomography. PBMCs were derived from 9.5 to 10 ml fresh peripheral blood.

Sequencing was performed on blood. This TCR derives from a woman aged 18-29 years with Graves' hyperthyroidism. The chain uses TRBV29-1 and TRBJ2-1; no firm D call. CDR3 region: CSAGDVSYNEQFF. The CDR3 region has the DNA TGCAGCGCTGGAGATGTCTCCTACAATGAGCAGTTCTTC.